This T cell receptor (beta chain) was documented in a study of a mutant IDH1 vaccine in newly diagnosed glioma. In the study overall: V12 fell at week 35 and V13, the study end, at week 47.

The length of the CDR3 is 15 residues. V shed 0 bases and J shed 7 bases, with 13 bases lying between them. In germline, CDR1 is MDHEN, CDR2 SYDVKM. As for time point: week 47, end of study. Topical imiquimod accompanied each vaccine dose, which consisted of 300 ug of mutant IDH1 20-mer peptide. The vaccination schedule gave patients eight doses in weeks 1, 3, 5, 7, 11, 15, 19 and 23. As to this clone: The antigen is not known.

The table came from immunoSEQ multiplex PCR; TCRdb's copy has only in-frame clones and leaves some out. The table shows some 87,000 clones, with 75% to 85% occurring only once. The sequence was collected from a man aged 35 to 55 with glioma. The sample was PBMCs, taken from a glioma patient whose treatment included an IDH1 peptide vaccine. The V and J genes are TRBV28 and TRBJ1-5; possibly TRBD1 for D (5 bases). CDR3 coding DNA: TGTGCCAGCAGTTTATGGGGGGTTTTACGACAGCCCCAGCATTTT. Translated: CASSLWGVLRQPQHF.